The TCR beta chain described here comes from a study of OX40 agonist ivuxolimab in advanced cancers. Overall study: Patients received intravenous ivuxolimab every 2 weeks at 0.01 to 10 mg/kg. From about 23 to 85 years was the age range, with a mean of 60 years, and over 80% were male.

Whole-study results and caveats: Individuals who were partial responders at 0.1-3.0 mg/kg had clonal expansion that ranked among the lowest.

Comments on this clone: Its antigen is undetermined.

The CDR3 consists of 13 residues. The V gene's germline CDR1 is SQVTM and CDR2 ANQGSEA. Trimming took 6 bases from V and 0 from J, leaving 12 bases between them. Blood sampling was done at baseline, cycle 4 day 1, and cycle 7 day 1. Sequencing was performed with immunoSEQ multiplex PCR; in TCRdb, only in-frame clones are kept and a portion is missing. The repertoire includes about 80,000 clones, about nine tenths of them detected once, and approximately 0.3% sits in the top ten. This TCR was recovered from an adult with an advanced solid tumor such as melanoma, head and neck, liver or kidney cancer. Sequenced here: CD4+ or CD8+ T cells sorted from blood, sampled in a trial of the OX40 agonist ivuxolimab. V and J are TRBV29-1 and TRBJ2-7, with D hard to call. CDR3 sequence reads: CSVGTVASYEQYF. CDR3 DNA: TGCAGCGTCGGTACAGTAGCCTCCTACGAGCAGTACTTC.